Presented here are 11 T cell receptor beta chains from one specimen sequenced in a study of cytomegalovirus exposure and HLA in healthy donors. 13 Jbeta primers and 60 Vbeta primers were used for the PCR. Repertoires were generated with immunoSEQ multiplex PCR, while TCRdb's copy carries only in-frame clones and drops some. The repertoire holds 130,000 or so clones, with about 80% as singletons. Sequenced material: PBMCs. The receptors originated from a young man in good health and CMV-seronegative.

The chain uses TRBV2 and TRBJ2-7; D perhaps matches TRBD2 (6 bases). Trimming took off 1 base at V and 5 bases at J, with 12 bases between the two ends. This CDR3 comprises 14 residues. Germline CDR1 SNHLY, CDR2 FYNNEI. The CDR3 is CASSEEGGVDEQYF. CDR3 coding DNA: TGTGCCAGCAGTGAAGAGGGCGGGGTCGACGAGCAGTACTTC.

The chain couples TRBV7-8 to TRBJ2-2; possibly TRBD1 for D (5 bases). CDR3 length: 15 residues. V lost 0 bases and J lost 6, with 11 bases in between. Germline V gene data show CDR1 as SGHVS and CDR2 as FQNEAQ. DNA of the CDR3: TGTGCCAGCAGCTTAGCGCTACGGACATCCGGGGAGCTGTTTTTT. Protein: CASSLALRTSGELFF.

The chain is built from TRBV6-5 and TRBJ2-2; 7 nucleotides agree with TRBD1. Germline V gene lookup returns CDR1 MNHEY and CDR2 SVGAGI. The CDR3 is 16 residues long. The junction had 12 bases not matched to a gene; V was cut back by 4 bases and J by 7 bases. This CDR3 is CASSLDLTGLNGELFF. The CDR3 bases are TGTGCCAGCAGTTTAGACCTGACAGGGTTGAACGGGGAGCTGTTTTTT.

This clone was detected only once. The chain combines TRBV18 with TRBJ2-3; D may be TRBD1 (5 bases). The CDR3 is 13 amino acids. Trimming stripped 5 bases from V and 2 bases from J, with 8 bases between. The V gene's germline CDR1 is KGHSH and CDR2 LQKENI. The CDR3 reads CASSTTATDTQYF. The CDR3 region has the DNA TGTGCCAGCTCAACGACAGCCACAGATACGCAGTATTTT.

There are a few counts of this clone. This chain joins TRBV5-4 and TRBJ1-1; D is unresolved. The V end was cut by 2 bases, the J end by 0 bases, with 5 bases between. The CDR3 length is 13 residues. Germline CDR1 SGHNT, CDR2 YYREEE (reference sequence). The CDR3 DNA reads TGTGCCAGCAGCTTCAGTTTGAACACTGAAGCTTTCTTT. Protein sequence: CASSFSLNTEAFF.

V and J are TRBV27 and TRBJ2-3; 7 positions agree with TRBD2. From germline, CDR1 is MNHEY and CDR2 SMNVEV (reference sequence). The V segment lost 4 bases and the J segment 0 bases; nucleotides outside the gene matches: 4. The CDR3 runs to 15 residues. DNA for the CDR3: TGTGCCAGCAGTTCCCTCGGGGGGAGCACAGATACGCAGTATTTT. Encoded protein: CASSSLGGSTDTQYF.

The chain combines TRBV7-8 with TRBJ1-1; TRBD1 matches at 10 bases. Germline loops: CDR1 SGHVS, CDR2 FQNEAQ. The CDR3 loop spans 14 amino acids. J lost 5 bases, V lost 5 bases, and 5 bases had no gene match. The CDR3, as DNA: TGTGCCAGCAGCCCGGGACAGGGGCATACTGAAGCTTTCTTT. Amino acid sequence: CASSPGQGHTEAFF.

The rearrangement links TRBV30 to TRBJ1-1; D remains ambiguous. V was cut by 2 bases and J by 1 base, with 11 bases left in between. Germline loops: CDR1 GTSNPN, CDR2 SVGIG (reference sequence). The CDR3 spans 14 residues. CDR3 sequence reads: CAWSRAPGNTEAFF. Written as DNA, the CDR3 is TGTGCCTGGAGTAGAGCTCCCGGGAACACTGAAGCTTTCTTT.

The rearrangement links TRBV9 to TRBJ2-1; no firm D call. The germline gives CDR1 SGDLS, CDR2 YYNGEE. Trimming took off 1 base at V and 4 bases at J, with 6 bases between the two ends. This CDR3 comprises 13 residues. The CDR3 here is CASSVTAYNEQFF. For the CDR3, the DNA is TGTGCCAGCAGCGTAACTGCGTACAATGAGCAGTTCTTC.

The rearrangement joins TRBV7-9 to TRBJ2-1; 7 bases agree with TRBD1. The germline V gene has CDR1 SEHNR and CDR2 FQNEAQ (reference sequence). V was clipped by 4 bases and J by 8 bases; unmatched bases: 14. The CDR3 has 16 residues. The CDR3 is CASSSNRGHVLDEQFF. In DNA, the CDR3 is TGTGCCAGCAGCTCTAACAGGGGACACGTACTCGATGAGCAGTTCTTC.

The chain couples TRBV6-5 to TRBJ1-6; no clear D gene. V shed 6 bases and J shed 0 bases, with 6 bases lying between them. This CDR3 has 14 amino acids. Germline CDR1 reads MNHEY; CDR2 reads SVGAGI. The CDR3 DNA reads as TGTGCCAGCAGGGAGAGCTCCTATAATTCACCCCTCCACTTT. Translated, it gives CASRESSYNSPLHF.